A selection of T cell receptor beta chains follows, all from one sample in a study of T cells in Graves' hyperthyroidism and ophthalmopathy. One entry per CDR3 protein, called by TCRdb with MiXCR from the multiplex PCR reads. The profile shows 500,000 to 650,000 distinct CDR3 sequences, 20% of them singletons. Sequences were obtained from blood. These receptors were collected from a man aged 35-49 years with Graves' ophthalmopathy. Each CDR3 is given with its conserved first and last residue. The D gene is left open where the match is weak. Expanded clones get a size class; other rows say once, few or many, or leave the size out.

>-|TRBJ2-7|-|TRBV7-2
CASSLGEQYEQYF
TGTGCCAGCAGCTTAGGCGAGCAGTACGAGCAGTACTTC
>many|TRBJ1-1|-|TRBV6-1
CASSPRSTRTANTEAFF
TGTGCCAGCAGTCCACGATCGACTAGGACAGCGAACACTGAAGCTTTCTTT
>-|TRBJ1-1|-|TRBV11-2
CASSLDGRGRAFF
TGTGCCAGCAGCTTAGATGGACGGGGTCGAGCTTTCTTT
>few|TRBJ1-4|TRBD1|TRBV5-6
CASSPMTGGINEKLFF
TGTGCCAGCAGCCCTATGACAGGGGGTATCAATGAAAAACTGTTTTTT
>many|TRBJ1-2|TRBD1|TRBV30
CAWIVRGDYGYTF
TGTGCCTGGATCGTCAGGGGGGACTATGGCTACACCTTC
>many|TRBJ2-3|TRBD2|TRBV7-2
CASSLSASGEVVDTQYF
TGTGCCAGCAGCTTATCGGCTAGCGGGGAGGTGGTAGATACGCAGTATTTT
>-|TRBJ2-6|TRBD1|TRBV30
CASGQGSFPGANVLTF
TGTGCCTCCGGACAGGGGTCCTTTCCTGGGGCCAACGTCCTGACTTTC
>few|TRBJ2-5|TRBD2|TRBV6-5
CASSYLGLAGDRNAEETQYF
TGTGCCAGCAGTTACCTGGGACTAGCGGGGGACCGCAACGCCGAAGAGACCCAGTACTTC
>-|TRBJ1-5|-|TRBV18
CASSPIETGPHGGPQHF
TGTGCCAGCTCACCTATAGAAACAGGGCCCCACGGGGGGCCCCAGCATTTT
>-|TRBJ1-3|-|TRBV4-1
CASSQPRISGNTIYF
TGCGCCAGCAGCCAACCGAGGATCTCTGGAAACACCATATATTTT
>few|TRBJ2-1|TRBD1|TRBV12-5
CASGRSRGSSYNEQFF
TGTGCTAGTGGTAGAAGCAGGGGGAGCTCCTACAATGAGCAGTTCTTC
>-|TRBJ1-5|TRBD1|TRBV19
CASSHQPGQQNQPQHF
TGTGCCAGTAGTCATCAACCGGGACAGCAAAATCAGCCCCAGCATTTT
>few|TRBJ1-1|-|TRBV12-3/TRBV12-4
CASRRGMGNTEAFF
TGTGCCAGCAGGAGAGGGATGGGGAACACTGAAGCTTTCTTT
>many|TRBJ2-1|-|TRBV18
CASSPGLAREQFF
TGTGCCAGCTCACCGGGGCTAGCACGAGAGCAGTTCTTC
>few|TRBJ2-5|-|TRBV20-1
CSAPGATTFGTQYF
TGCAGTGCTCCAGGAGCTACCACCTTCGGGACCCAGTACTTC
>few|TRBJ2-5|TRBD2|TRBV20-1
CSAIPLAEETQYF
TGCAGTGCTATCCCACTAGCGGAAGAGACCCAGTACTTC
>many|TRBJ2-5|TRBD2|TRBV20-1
CSALAGEETQYF
TGCAGTGCCCTAGCGGGGGAAGAGACCCAGTACTTC
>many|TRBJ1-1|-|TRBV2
CASSLQPLQANTEAFF
TGTGCCAGCAGTCTACAGCCCTTACAGGCCAACACTGAAGCTTTCTTT
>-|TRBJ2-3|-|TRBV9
CASPGGSASLADTQYF
TGTGCCAGTCCAGGTGGTAGCGCGAGCTTGGCAGATACGCAGTATTTT
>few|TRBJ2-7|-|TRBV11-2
CASSLGGTTGYSYEQYF
TGTGCCAGCAGCTTAGGGGGAACGACAGGATACTCCTACGAGCAGTACTTC
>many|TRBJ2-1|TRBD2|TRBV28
CASTSLAGGPSEQFF
TGTGCCAGCACCTCACTAGCGGGAGGGCCAAGTGAGCAGTTCTTC
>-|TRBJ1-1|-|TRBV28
CASSQTGFDTEAFF
TGTGCCAGCAGTCAAACAGGGTTTGACACTGAAGCTTTCTTT
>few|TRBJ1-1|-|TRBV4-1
CASGGHGLNTEAFF
TGCGCCAGCGGGGGACATGGCCTGAACACTGAAGCTTTCTTT
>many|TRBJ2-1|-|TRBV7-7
CASSVEQFRGEQFF
TGTGCTAGCAGCGTAGAGCAGTTTCGCGGTGAGCAGTTCTTC
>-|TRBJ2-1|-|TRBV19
CASGASYNEQFF
TGTGCCAGTGGAGCATCCTACAATGAGCAGTTCTTC
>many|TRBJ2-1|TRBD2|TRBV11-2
CASSLRLAGPNEQFF
TGTGCCAGCAGCTTACGACTAGCGGGACCCAATGAGCAGTTCTTC
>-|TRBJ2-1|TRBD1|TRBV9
CASSLTGGEQFF
TGTGCCAGCAGCTTAACAGGGGGCGAGCAGTTCTTC
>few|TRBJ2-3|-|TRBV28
CASSFPYEKSNTDTQYF
TGTGCCAGCAGTTTTCCTTACGAAAAGTCGAACACAGATACGCAGTATTTT
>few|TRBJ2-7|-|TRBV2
CASSEDSPPYEQYF
TGTGCCAGCAGTGAAGACAGCCCTCCTTACGAGCAGTACTTC
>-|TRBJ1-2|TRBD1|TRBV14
CASSQVAGGGYTF
TGTGCCAGCAGCCAAGTCGCAGGGGGTGGCTACACCTTC
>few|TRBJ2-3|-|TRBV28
CASTPRLGRDTDTQYF
TGTGCCAGCACCCCACGGCTAGGGCGGGACACAGATACGCAGTATTTT
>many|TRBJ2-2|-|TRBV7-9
CASSPYRDWTGELFF
TGTGCCAGCAGCCCTTACCGGGACTGGACCGGGGAGCTGTTTTTT
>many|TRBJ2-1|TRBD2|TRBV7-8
CASSLMGVLAVNEQFF
TGTGCCAGCAGCTTAATGGGGGTACTAGCGGTCAATGAGCAGTTCTTC
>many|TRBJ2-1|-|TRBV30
CAWSVLGVEQFF
TGTGCCTGGAGTGTACTAGGGGTTGAGCAGTTCTTC
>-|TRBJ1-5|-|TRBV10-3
CAIGTGNQPQHF
TGTGCCATCGGGACCGGGAATCAGCCCCAGCATTTT
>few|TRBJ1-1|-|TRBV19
CASNWGRGTEAFF
TGTGCCAGTAATTGGGGGCGAGGCACTGAAGCTTTCTTT
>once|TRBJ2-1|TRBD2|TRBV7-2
CASSLSGSLYNEQFF
TGTGCCAGCAGCCTTAGCGGGAGCTTGTACAATGAGCAGTTCTTC
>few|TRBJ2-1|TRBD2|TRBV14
CASSLRRTSGMRNEQFF
TGTGCCAGCAGCCTCAGACGGACTAGCGGCATGAGGAATGAGCAGTTCTTC
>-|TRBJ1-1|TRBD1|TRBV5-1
CASSLGGQGSAGAFF
TGCGCCAGCAGCTTGGGGGGACAGGGGTCAGCGGGGGCTTTCTTT
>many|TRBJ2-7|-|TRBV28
CASSPTLSVRCEQYF
TGTGCCAGCAGTCCGACCCTTTCTGTCCGATGCGAGCAGTACTTC
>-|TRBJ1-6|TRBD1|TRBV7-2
CASSLVQGANSPLHF
TGTGCCAGCAGCTTAGTCCAGGGGGCGAATTCACCCCTCCACTTT
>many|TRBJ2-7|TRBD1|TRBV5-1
CASSLEDRGLYEQYF
TGCGCCAGCAGCTTGGAGGACAGGGGGCTCTACGAGCAGTACTTC
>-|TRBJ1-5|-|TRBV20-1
CSATPKHRQDWGQPQHF
TGCAGTGCTACACCAAAACACCGACAGGATTGGGGTCAGCCCCAGCATTTT
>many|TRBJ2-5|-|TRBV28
CASSLSRVQETQYF
TGTGCCAGCAGTTTAAGCAGGGTTCAGGAGACCCAGTACTTC
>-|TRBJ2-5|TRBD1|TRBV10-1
CASRGDRCETQYF
TGCGCCAGCAGGGGGGACAGATGCGAGACCCAGTACTTC
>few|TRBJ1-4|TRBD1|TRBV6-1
CASSASGQGAFGEKLFF
TGTGCCAGCAGCGCCTCGGGACAGGGGGCGTTTGGTGAAAAACTGTTTTTT
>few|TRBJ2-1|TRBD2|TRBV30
CAWSLGTSGRGEQFF
TGTGCCTGGAGCCTCGGGACTAGCGGGAGGGGTGAGCAGTTCTTC
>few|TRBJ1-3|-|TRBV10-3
CAISEGQSGNTIYF
TGTGCCATCAGTGAGGGCCAGAGCGGAAACACCATATATTTT
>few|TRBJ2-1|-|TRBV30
CAWSWDNEQFF
TGTGCCTGGAGTTGGGACAATGAGCAGTTCTTC
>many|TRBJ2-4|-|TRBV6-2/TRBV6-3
CASSPWTEQNIQYF
TGTGCCAGCAGTCCTTGGACAGAGCAAAACATTCAGTACTTC
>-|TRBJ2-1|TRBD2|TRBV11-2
CASGYPPTGTSGAGEQFF
TGTGCCAGCGGATACCCCCCTACCGGGACTAGCGGGGCAGGGGAGCAGTTCTTC